A selection of T cell receptor beta chains follows, all from one sample in a study of blood T cell repertoires in COVID-19. The data were produced by immunoSEQ multiplex PCR, yet TCRdb's version contains in-frame clones alone and is incomplete. The data show 200,000 to 250,000 clones, approximately 86% seen once. The sequenced material came from peripheral blood. All receptors derive from a man aged 18 to 29 with active or convalescent COVID-19. Each CDR3 is given with its conserved first and last residue. D genes are given only for firm matches. Part of the rows lack a size; the others show once, few, many or a class for expanded clones.

j_call d_call v_call clone_size cdr3_nt cdr3_aa
TRBJ2-1 TRBD1 TRBV7-9 . TGTGCCAGCAGCTTAGCGGGACAGGGGATTGAGCAGTTCTTC CASSLAGQGIEQFF
TRBJ2-1 . TRBV18 . TGTGCCAGCTCCGATAGCTCCTACAATGAGCAGTTCTTC CASSDSSYNEQFF
TRBJ2-1 TRBD2 TRBV15 few TGTGCCACCAGCAGACGGACTAGCGGGAGGGCCGAGGAGTTCTTC CATSRRTSGRAEEFF
TRBJ1-5 . TRBV7-9 few TGTGCCAGCAGCGGCCAGAACCTCCATCAGCCCCAGCATTTT CASSGQNLHQPQHF
TRBJ2-7 TRBD2 TRBV6-2/TRBV6-3 many TGTGCCAGCAGTTACGCGGCTAGCGGGAGCCACGAGCAGTACTTC CASSYAASGSHEQYF
TRBJ1-5 TRBD1 TRBV6-2/TRBV6-3 . TGTGCCAGCAGTCACGGACAGGGCAATCAGCCCCAGCATTTT CASSHGQGNQPQHF
TRBJ2-1 TRBD1 TRBV6-5 . TGTGCCAGCAATTCGGGACAGTTCAACAATGAGCAGTTCTTC CASNSGQFNNEQFF
TRBJ1-1 . TRBV6-2/TRBV6-3 . TGTGCCAGCAGTTCCTGGACGAAAGGGGCTGAAGCTTTCTTT CASSSWTKGAEAFF
TRBJ1-5 . TRBV12-3/TRBV12-4 . TGTGCCAGCAGTCTTAATAGCAATCAGCCCCAGCATTTT CASSLNSNQPQHF
TRBJ2-1 . TRBV19 . TGTGCCAGTACGGAGGGGAATGAGCAGTTCTTC CASTEGNEQFF
TRBJ2-7 . TRBV28 once TGTGCCAGCAGAACACCGGTACAAACAGGCGAACGATCGGCCTACGAGCAGTACTTC CASRTPVQTGERSAYEQYF
TRBJ2-7 TRBD1 TRBV9 . TGTGCCAGCAGCGTAGCTACAGGGGGCGCTTACGAGCAGTACTTC CASSVATGGAYEQYF
TRBJ2-3 TRBD2 TRBV10-3 once TGTGCCATCAGTGGTGCTAGCGGTACAGATACGCAGTATTTT CAISGASGTDTQYF
TRBJ1-2 TRBD1 TRBV5-4 . TGTGCCAGCAGCTTGGAGGCAGGGGGCGCGGGCTATGGCTACACCTTC CASSLEAGGAGYGYTF
TRBJ1-3 . TRBV30 . TGTGCCTGTCGACCAGGCTCTGGAAACACCATATATTTT CACRPGSGNTIYF
TRBJ2-7 TRBD1 TRBV4-1 . TGCGCCAGCAGCTCATTAGACAGGGCGGGCGAGCAGTACTTC CASSSLDRAGEQYF
TRBJ2-1 TRBD2 TRBV7-9 . TGTGCCAGCAGCTTCGGGACTAGCGGATTCGACAATGAGCAGTTCTTC CASSFGTSGFDNEQFF
TRBJ2-1 . TRBV24-1 . TGTGCCACTAGCTCCTACAATGAGCAGTTCTTC CATSSYNEQFF
TRBJ2-1 TRBD2 TRBV5-6 . TGTGCCAGCAGGGGGGGGGCTAGCGGGAAGCCTAGCTCCTACAATGAGCAGTTCTTC CASRGGASGKPSSYNEQFF
TRBJ2-5 . TRBV7-3 . TGTGCCAGCAGCCCGACGGGATCTGGGACCCAGTACTTC CASSPTGSGTQYF
TRBJ1-4 . TRBV6-5 . TGTGCCAGCAGACCGACAAACCCCAATGAAAAACTGTTTTTT CASRPTNPNEKLFF
TRBJ2-5 . TRBV30 . TGTGCCTGGAGGAGACAGGACTTCCAAGAGACCCAGTACTTC CAWRRQDFQETQYF
TRBJ2-2 . TRBV29-1 . TGCAGCGTTGATTCGGGAGTGGGCACCGGGGAGCTGTTTTTT CSVDSGVGTGELFF
TRBJ2-7 TRBD1 TRBV11-2 . TGTGCCAGCAGCTTAGGTGGGACAGGGGTGATCGAGCAGTACTTC CASSLGGTGVIEQYF
TRBJ1-6 . TRBV5-4 once TGTGCCAGCAACCAGCCAGGGGCCTCCTATAATTCACCCCTCCACTTT CASNQPGASYNSPLHF
TRBJ2-6 . TRBV6-5 . TGTGCCAGCAGTCTGGAGTTCTCTGGGGCCAACGTCCTGACTTTC CASSLEFSGANVLTF
TRBJ2-1 . TRBV19 . TGTGCCAGCTCCCCGGGAGCCGGGCGCTCCTACAATGAGCAGTTCTTC CASSPGAGRSYNEQFF
TRBJ2-1 TRBD2 TRBV5-1 . TGCGCCAGCAGCTTGGGGTCTAGCGGTCCCAATGAGCAGTTCTTC CASSLGSSGPNEQFF
TRBJ2-6 . TRBV29-1 . TGCAGCGTTTCGACAGACCCAGGGGCCAACGTCCTGACTTTC CSVSTDPGANVLTF
TRBJ2-5 . TRBV7-2 . TGTGCCAGCAGAGGGGTGGGGCGGCAAGAGACCCAGTACTTC CASRGVGRQETQYF
TRBJ2-3 TRBD1 TRBV5-6 . TGTGCCAGCAGCCCACTCCAGGGGGTTACAGATACGCAGTATTTT CASSPLQGVTDTQYF
TRBJ2-5 TRBD2 TRBV30 once TGTGCCTGGAGGGGGACTAGCGGGAGGGGCGGCCAGTACTTC CAWRGTSGRGGQYF
TRBJ1-1 . TRBV6-4 . TGTGCCAGCAGTGAGGGGCAGAGTACTGAAGCTTTCTTT CASSEGQSTEAFF
TRBJ2-1 TRBD2 TRBV7-2 . TGTGCCAGCAGCTCTAGCGGGAGGATTGGGGGAGAGCAGTTCTTC CASSSSGRIGGEQFF
TRBJ2-6 . TRBV19 . TGTGCCAGTAGTATCGGCAGGGGGGCTGGGGCCAACGTCCTGACTTTC CASSIGRGAGANVLTF
TRBJ2-7 . TRBV11-3 . TGTGCCAGCAGCAAGACAGCAACCTACGAGCAGTACTTC CASSKTATYEQYF
TRBJ2-3 TRBD1 TRBV29-1 . TGCAGCGTCGATTTAGACAGGGCCACAGATACGCAGTATTTT CSVDLDRATDTQYF
TRBJ2-1 TRBD1 TRBV27 . TGTGCCAGCAAACTCCGACAGGGGTACTTGAATGAGCAGTTCTTC CASKLRQGYLNEQFF
TRBJ1-6 . TRBV3-1/TRBV3-2 . TGTGCCAGCAGCCCCGCGATAGTCTCACCCCTCCACTTT CASSPAIVSPLHF
TRBJ1-2 . TRBV18 . TGTGCCAGCTCACCATTGGAGGCGGATGGCTACACCTTC CASSPLEADGYTF
TRBJ1-1 . TRBV29-1 . TGCAGCGTCGGAAGACAGAACACTGAAGCTTTCTTT CSVGRQNTEAFF
TRBJ1-2 . TRBV30 once TGTGCCTGGAGTGGGTTTTCGGGTGGCTACACCTTC CAWSGFSGGYTF
TRBJ2-5 TRBD2 TRBV19 . TGTGCCAGTAGTACCCAGAGCGGGAGGGCCGTGGAGACCCAGTACTTC CASSTQSGRAVETQYF
TRBJ2-7 TRBD2 TRBV13 . TGTGCCAGCAGCTCCTGGGGACTAGCGGGAGTCTACGAGCAGTACTTC CASSSWGLAGVYEQYF